The clone carrying this T cell receptor beta chain was found once. What it binds is unknown. Only in-frame clones appear in the TCRdb table, and some are missing; sequencing was by immunoSEQ multiplex PCR. The sample records 150,000 to 200,000 clones, 85% to 95% being singletons. The data were obtained in a study of T cell responses to AZD1222 COVID-19 vaccine. Study findings and constraints: Of the AZD1222 recipients, only 5 to 7 were seropositive at baseline. In all cases, repertoires were sampled only after the peak T cell response. Clonal diversity was possibly underestimated, and the donors were mostly white British, with more females. Unmutated variant regions are reportedly the target of nearly half of TCRs that are spike-specific.

Losses at the gene ends were 6 bases for V and 1 base for J; bases not matched to a gene: 4. The CDR3 is made up of 14 amino acids. CDR1 is LNHDA and CDR2 is SQIVND in the germline V gene (reference sequence). This sequence was found in an adult in good health. This sequence joins TRBV19 and TRBJ1-1; 8 positions agree with TRBD1. This material consisted of peripheral blood, taken on day 0 of AZD1222 vaccination. CDR3: CASRHRGENTEAFF. For the CDR3, the DNA is TGTGCCAGTAGGCACAGGGGGGAGAACACTGAAGCTTTCTTT.